This T cell receptor beta chain derives from a study of blood T cells in healthy people across ages. Broader study findings: Naive T cell percentage showed a strong correlation with TCR beta diversity. Measured against age, TCR beta diversity per million T cells decreased in a roughly linear manner. Researchers said unsorted PBMCs prevented a conclusive naive versus antigen-experienced comparison.

Isolation yielded PBMCs, at least 7 million per sample, in every case. This CDR3 region has 15 residues. Trimming removed 4 bases at V and 4 bases at J, with 14 bases between. Germline V gene sequence: CDR1 LGHNA, CDR2 YSLEER. Combining a sample-barcoded 5' primer with a J-beta primer mix, a second PCR ran for 7 to 11 cycles. TCRdb re-derived calls from the 5' RACE reads in MiXCR, one entry per CDR3 protein. Of roughly 930,000 distinct CDR3 sequences detected, roughly 43% appear once; the ten largest clones hold roughly 13%. A note on this clonotype: Its antigen is as yet unknown.

The chain uses TRBV4-3 and TRBJ2-1; perhaps D is TRBD1 or TRBD2 (6 bases each). The clonotype comes from a man younger than 40 in good health. Sample: blood. In nucleotides, the CDR3 is TGCGCCAGCAGCCCCGGAATAGGGGGGTACAATGAGCAGTTCTTC. This sequence encodes CASSPGIGGYNEQFF.